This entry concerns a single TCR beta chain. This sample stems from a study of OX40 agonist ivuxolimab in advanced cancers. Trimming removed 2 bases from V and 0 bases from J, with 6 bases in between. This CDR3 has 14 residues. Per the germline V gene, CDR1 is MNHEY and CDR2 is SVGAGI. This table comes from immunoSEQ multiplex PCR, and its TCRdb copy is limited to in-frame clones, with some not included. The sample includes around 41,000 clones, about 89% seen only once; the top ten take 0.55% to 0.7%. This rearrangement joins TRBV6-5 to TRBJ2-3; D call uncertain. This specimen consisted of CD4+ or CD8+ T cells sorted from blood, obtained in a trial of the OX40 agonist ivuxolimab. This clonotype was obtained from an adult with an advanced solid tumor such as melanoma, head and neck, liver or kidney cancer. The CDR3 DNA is TGTGCCAGCAGTTACACCCCTAGCACAGATACGCAGTATTTT. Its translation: CASSYTPSTDTQYF.